Included here is one T cell receptor beta chain sequence, with context. CDR3 length equals 15 residues. Per germline, CDR1 LGHDT and CDR2 YNNKEL (reference sequence). V shed 4 bases, J shed 2 bases, and the junction held 4 bases outside the gene matches. The source of the sample is a study of blood T cell repertoires in COVID-19. The overall study: Material from acute and convalescent COVID-19 was sourced from the United States, Italy and Spain.

TCRdb keeps only in-frame clones here, not all; method: immunoSEQ multiplex PCR. The table shows approximately 670,000 clones, with 85% to 90% occurring only once. This chain uses TRBV3-1 (or the pseudogene TRBV3-2) with TRBJ2-5; 10 bases match TRBD2. The material sequenced was peripheral blood. The TCR comes from a woman aged 18-35 years with acute or convalescent COVID-19. CDR3 coding DNA: TGTGCCAGCAGCCCTCTAGCGGGGGTGCAAGAGACCCAGTACTTC. It translates to CASSPLAGVQETQYF.